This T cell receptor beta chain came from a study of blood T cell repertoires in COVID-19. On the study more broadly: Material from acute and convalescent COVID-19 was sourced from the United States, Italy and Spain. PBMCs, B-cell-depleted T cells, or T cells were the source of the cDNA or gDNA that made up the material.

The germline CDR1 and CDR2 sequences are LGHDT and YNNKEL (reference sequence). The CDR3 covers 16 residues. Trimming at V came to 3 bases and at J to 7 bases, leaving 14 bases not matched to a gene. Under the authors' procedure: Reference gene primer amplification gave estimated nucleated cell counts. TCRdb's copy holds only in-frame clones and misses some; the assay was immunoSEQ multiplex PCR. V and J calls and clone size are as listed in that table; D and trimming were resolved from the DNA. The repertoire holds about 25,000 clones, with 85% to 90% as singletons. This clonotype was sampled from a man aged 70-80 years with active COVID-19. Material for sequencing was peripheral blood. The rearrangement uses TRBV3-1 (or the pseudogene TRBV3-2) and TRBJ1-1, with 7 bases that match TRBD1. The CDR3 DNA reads TGTGCCAGCAGCCACCGCCTCTACGGGACAGCCCTTGAAGCTTTCTTT. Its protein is CASSHRLYGTALEAFF.